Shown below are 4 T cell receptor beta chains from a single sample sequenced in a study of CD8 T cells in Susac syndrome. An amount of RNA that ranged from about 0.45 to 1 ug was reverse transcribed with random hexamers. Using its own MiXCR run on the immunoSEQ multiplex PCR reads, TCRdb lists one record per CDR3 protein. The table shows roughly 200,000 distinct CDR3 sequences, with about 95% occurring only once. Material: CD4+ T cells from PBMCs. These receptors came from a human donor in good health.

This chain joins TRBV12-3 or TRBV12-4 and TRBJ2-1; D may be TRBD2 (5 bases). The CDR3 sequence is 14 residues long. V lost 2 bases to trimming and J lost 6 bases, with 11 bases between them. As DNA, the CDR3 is TGTGCCAGCAGTTTAACTAGGAGAGTCAATGAGCAGTTCTTC. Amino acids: CASSLTRRVNEQFF.

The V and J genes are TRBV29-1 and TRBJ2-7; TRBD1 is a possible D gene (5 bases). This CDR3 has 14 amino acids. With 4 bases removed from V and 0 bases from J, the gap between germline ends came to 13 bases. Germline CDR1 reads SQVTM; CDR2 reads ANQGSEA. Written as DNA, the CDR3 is TGCAGCGTTGTGGCTGGACACCCCTCCTACGAGCAGTACTTC. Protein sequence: CSVVAGHPSYEQYF.

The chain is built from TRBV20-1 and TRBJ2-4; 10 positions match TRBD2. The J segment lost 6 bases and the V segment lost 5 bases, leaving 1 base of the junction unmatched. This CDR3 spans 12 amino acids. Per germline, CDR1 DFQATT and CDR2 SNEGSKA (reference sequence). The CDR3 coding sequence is TGCAGTGCTGAGCGGGAGGGAAACATTCAGTACTTC. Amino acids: CSAEREGNIQYF.

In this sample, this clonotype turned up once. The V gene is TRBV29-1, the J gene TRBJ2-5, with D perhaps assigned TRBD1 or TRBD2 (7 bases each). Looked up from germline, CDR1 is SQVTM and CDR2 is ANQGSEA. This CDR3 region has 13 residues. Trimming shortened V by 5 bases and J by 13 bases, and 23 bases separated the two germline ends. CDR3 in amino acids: CSVSTSGEGARYF. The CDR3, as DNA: TGCAGCGTTTCCACCTCGGGGGAGGGGGCGAGGTACTTC.